The entry below describes one TCR beta chain. TCRdb's table, derived via immunoSEQ multiplex PCR, lists solely in-frame clones and lacks some. The sample yields about 600,000 clones, roughly 97% seen once. This CDR3 region has 14 residues. From germline, CDR1 is MDHEN and CDR2 SYDVKM. The V and J ends lost 6 bases and 3 bases respectively, with 15 bases between them. The data are from a study of shared clonotypes between healthy human individuals. The receptor comes from a young woman in good health. The chain joins TRBV28 to TRBJ2-7; D ambiguous. The sample taken for sequencing was naive CD4+ T cells sorted from blood. This sample's subset: CD45RA+ positively selected. The CDR3: CASSAATPIYEQYF. CDR3 DNA: TGTGCCAGCAGCGCGGCGACACCCATCTACGAGCAGTACTTC. Using reference TRBV28 and TRBJ2-7 for the parts outside the CDR3, the full variable domain is DVKVTQSSRYLVKRTGEKVFLECVQDMDHENMFWYRQDPGLGLRLIYFSYDVKMKEKGDIPEGYSVSREKKERFSLILESASTNQTSMYLCASSAATPIYEQYFGPGTRLTVT.